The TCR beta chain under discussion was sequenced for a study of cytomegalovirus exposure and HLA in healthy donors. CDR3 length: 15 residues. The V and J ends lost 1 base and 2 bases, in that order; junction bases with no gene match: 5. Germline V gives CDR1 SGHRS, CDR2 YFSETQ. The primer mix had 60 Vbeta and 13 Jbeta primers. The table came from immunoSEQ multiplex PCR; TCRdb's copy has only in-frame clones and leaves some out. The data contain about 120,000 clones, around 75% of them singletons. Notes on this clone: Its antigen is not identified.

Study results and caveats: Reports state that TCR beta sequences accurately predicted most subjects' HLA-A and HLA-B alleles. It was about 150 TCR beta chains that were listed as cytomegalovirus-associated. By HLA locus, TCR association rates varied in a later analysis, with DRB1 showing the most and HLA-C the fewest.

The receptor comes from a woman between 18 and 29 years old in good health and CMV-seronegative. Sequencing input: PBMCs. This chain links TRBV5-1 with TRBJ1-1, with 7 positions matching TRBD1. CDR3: CASSLFGTANTEAFF. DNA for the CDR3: TGCGCCAGCAGCTTGTTTGGGACAGCTAACACTGAAGCTTTCTTT.